The T cell receptor (beta chain) described here comes from a study of CD8+ T cells in alopecia areata. Sequencing used cDNA as its template, made by extracting RNA and reverse transcribing it. TCRdb's copy holds only in-frame clones and misses some; the assay was immunoSEQ multiplex PCR. The data hold about 97,000 clones, with less than 50% observed a single time. The germline V gene has CDR1 MNHNY and CDR2 SVGAGI (reference sequence). The ends were cut back, 2 bases at V and 0 bases at J, with 5 bases in the middle. The CDR3 covers 13 residues. The material sequenced was CD4+ T cells sorted from blood. This TCR was sampled from a human donor with alopecia areata. The chain carries TRBV6-6 and TRBJ2-7; D call uncertain. CDR3 sequence (DNA): TGTGCCAGCAGTTACGGCCCCTCCTACGAGCAGTACTTC. This codes for CASSYGPSYEQYF.